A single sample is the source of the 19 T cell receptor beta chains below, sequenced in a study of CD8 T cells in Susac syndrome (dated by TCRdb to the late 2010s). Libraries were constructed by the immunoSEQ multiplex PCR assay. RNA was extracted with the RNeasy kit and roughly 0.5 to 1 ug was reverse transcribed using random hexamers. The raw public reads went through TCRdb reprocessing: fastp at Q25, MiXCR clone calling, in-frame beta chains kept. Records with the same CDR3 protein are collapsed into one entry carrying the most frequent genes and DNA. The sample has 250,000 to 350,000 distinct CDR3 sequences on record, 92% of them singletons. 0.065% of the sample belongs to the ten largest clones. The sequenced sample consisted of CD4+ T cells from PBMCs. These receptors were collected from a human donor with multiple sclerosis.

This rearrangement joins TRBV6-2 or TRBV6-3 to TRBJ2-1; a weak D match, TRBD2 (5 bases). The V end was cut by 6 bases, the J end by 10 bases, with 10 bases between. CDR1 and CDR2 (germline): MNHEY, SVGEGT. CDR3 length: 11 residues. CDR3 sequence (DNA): TGTGCCAGCAGCCACCGACTAGAGCAGTTCTTC. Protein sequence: CASSHRLEQFF.

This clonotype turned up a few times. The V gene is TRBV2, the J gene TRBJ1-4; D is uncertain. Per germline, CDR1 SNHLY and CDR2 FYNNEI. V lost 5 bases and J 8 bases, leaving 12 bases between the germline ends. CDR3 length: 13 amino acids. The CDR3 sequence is CASSLRVGEKLFF. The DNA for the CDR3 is TGTGCCAGCAGTCTCCGGGTAGGGGAAAAACTGTTTTTT.

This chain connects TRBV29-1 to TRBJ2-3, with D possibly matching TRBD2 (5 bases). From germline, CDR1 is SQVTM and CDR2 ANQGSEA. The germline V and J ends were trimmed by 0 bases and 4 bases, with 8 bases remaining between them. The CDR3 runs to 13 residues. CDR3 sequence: CSVEESGSDTQYF. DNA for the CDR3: TGCAGCGTTGAAGAGAGCGGCTCAGATACGCAGTATTTT.

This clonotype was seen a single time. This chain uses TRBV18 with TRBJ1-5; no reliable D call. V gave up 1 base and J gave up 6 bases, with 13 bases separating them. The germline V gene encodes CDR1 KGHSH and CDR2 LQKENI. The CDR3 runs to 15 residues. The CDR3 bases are TGTGCCAGCTCACCACAGGCCACCCTGGGTCAGCCCCAGCATTTT. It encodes CASSPQATLGQPQHF.

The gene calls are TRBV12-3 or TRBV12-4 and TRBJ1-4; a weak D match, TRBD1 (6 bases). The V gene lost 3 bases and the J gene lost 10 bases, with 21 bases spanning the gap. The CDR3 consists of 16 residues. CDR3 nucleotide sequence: TGTGCCAGCAGTTTGGGGGATCACAGGGCTGGAGGAAAACTGTTTTTT. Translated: CASSLGDHRAGGKLFF.

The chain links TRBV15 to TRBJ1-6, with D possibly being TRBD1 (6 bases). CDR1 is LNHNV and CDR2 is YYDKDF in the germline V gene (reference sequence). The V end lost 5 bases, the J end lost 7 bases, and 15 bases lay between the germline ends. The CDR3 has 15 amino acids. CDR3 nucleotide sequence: TGTGCCACCAGCCCACGCCGGACAGACAATTCACCCCTCCACTTT. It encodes CATSPRRTDNSPLHF.

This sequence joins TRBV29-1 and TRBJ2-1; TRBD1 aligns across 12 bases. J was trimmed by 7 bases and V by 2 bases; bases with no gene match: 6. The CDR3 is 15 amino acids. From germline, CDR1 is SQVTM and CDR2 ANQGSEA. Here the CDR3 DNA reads TGCAGCGTTGAAAGATCGGGACAGGGGGCGAATGAGCAGTTCTTC. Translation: CSVERSGQGANEQFF.

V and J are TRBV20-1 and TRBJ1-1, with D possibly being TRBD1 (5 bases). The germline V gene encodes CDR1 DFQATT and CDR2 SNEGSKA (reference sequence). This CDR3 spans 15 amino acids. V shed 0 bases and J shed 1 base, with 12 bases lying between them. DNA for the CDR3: TGCAGTGCTAGAGATCTAATCGGGGCGAACACTGAAGCTTTCTTT. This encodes CSARDLIGANTEAFF.

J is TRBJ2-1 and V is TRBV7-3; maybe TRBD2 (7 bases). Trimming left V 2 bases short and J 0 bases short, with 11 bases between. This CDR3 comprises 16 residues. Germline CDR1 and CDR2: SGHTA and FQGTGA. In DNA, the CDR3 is TGTGCCAGCAGCTTAGTGGGAGGGGGCTCCTACAATGAGCAGTTCTTC. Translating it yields CASSLVGGGSYNEQFF.

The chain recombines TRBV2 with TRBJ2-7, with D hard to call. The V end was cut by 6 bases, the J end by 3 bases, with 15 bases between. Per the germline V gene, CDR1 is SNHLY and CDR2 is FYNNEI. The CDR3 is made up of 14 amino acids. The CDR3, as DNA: TGTGCCAGCAGCGGGTGGCGGTCCTACTACGAGCAGTACTTC. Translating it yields CASSGWRSYYEQYF.

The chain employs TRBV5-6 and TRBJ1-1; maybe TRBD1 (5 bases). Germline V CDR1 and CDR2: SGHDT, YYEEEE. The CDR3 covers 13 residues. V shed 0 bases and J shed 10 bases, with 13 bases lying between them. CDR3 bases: TGTGCCAGCAGCTTGGTGTGGTCGGGGGGAGCTTTCTTT. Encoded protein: CASSLVWSGGAFF.

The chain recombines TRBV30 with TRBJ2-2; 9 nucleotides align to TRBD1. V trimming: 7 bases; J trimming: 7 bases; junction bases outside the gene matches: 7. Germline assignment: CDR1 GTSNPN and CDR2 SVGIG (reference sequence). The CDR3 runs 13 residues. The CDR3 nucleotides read TGTGCCTCCGGGACAGGGCGGTACGGGGAGCTGTTTTTT. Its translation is CASGTGRYGELFF.

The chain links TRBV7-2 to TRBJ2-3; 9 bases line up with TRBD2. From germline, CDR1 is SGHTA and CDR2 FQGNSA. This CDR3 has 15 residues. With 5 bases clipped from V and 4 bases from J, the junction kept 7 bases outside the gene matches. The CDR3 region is CASSPDWTSADTQYF. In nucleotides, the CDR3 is TGTGCCAGCAGCCCCGACTGGACTAGCGCAGATACGCAGTATTTT.

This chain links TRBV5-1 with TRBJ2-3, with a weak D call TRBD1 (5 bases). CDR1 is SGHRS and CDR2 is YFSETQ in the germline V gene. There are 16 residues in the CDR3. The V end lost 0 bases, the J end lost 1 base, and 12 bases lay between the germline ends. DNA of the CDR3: TGCGCCAGCAGCTTGGAAGGCAGGGAAGGCACAGATACGCAGTATTTT. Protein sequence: CASSLEGREGTDTQYF.

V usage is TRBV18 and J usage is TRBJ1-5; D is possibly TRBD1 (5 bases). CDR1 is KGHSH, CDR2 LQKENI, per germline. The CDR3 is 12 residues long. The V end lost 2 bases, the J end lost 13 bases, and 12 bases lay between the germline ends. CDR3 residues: CASSPSGGTQHF. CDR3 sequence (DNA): TGTGCCAGCTCACCAAGTGGGGGAACTCAGCATTTT.

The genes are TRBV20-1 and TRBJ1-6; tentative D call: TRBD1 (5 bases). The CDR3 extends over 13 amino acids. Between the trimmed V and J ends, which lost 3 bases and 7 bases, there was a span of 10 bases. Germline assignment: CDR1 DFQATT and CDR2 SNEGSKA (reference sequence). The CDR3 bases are TGCAGTGCTAGCGTCCCAGGGAATTCACCCCTCCACTTT. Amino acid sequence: CSASVPGNSPLHF.

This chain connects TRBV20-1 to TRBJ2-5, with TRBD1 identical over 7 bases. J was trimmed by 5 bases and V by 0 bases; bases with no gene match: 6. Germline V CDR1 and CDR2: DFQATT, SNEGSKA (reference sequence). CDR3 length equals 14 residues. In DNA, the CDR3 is TGCAGTGCTAGAGATGAGACAGGGCGGGAGACCCAGTACTTC. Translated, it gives CSARDETGRETQYF.

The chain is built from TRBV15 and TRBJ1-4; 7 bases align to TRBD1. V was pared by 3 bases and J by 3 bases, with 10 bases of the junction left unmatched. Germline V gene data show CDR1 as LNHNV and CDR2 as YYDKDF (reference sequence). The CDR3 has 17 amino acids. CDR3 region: CATSRVTGLDPNEKLFF. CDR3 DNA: TGTGCCACCAGCAGGGTGACAGGGCTCGACCCTAATGAAAAACTGTTTTTT.

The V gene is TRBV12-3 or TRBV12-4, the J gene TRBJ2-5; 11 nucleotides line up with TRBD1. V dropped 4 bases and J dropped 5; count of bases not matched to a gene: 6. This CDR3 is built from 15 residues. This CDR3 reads CASSYRGQGGETQYF. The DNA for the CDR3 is TGTGCCAGCAGTTATAGGGGACAGGGGGGGGAGACCCAGTACTTC.